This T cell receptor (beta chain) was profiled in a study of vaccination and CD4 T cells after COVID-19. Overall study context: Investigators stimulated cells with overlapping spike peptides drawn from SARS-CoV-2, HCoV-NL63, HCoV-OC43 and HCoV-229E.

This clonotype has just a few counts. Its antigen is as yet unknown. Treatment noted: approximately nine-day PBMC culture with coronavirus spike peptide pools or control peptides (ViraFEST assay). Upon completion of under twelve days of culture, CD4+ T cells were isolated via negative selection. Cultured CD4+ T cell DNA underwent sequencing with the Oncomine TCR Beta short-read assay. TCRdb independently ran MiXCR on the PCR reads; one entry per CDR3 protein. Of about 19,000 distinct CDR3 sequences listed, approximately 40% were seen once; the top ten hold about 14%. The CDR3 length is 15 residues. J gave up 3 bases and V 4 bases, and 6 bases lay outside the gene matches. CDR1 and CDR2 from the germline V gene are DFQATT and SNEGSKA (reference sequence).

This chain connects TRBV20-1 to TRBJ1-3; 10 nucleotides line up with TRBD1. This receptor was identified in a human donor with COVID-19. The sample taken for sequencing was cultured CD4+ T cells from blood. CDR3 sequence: CSAKLDRGHGNTIYF. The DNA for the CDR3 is TGCAGTGCTAAGCTTGACAGGGGGCATGGAAACACCATATATTTT.